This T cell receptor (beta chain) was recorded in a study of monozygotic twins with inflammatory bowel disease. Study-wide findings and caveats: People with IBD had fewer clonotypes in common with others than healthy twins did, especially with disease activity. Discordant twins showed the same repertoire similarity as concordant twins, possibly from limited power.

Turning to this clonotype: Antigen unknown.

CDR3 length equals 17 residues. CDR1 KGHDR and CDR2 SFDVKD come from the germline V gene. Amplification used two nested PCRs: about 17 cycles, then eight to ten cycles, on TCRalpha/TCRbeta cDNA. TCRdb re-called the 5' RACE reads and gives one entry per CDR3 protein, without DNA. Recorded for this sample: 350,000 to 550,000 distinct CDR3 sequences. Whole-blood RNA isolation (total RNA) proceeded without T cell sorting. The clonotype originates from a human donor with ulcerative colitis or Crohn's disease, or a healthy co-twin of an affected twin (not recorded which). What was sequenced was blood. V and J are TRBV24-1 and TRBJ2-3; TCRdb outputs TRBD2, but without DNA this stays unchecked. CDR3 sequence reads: CATSRVDGLVEDDTQYF.